A single sample gave rise to the 17 T cell receptor beta chains below, sequenced in a study of cytomegalovirus exposure and HLA in healthy donors. Method: immunoSEQ multiplex PCR; TCRdb's copy keeps in-frame clones and lacks some. The table records some 69,000 clones, roughly 96% of them present only once. The specimen sequenced was PBMCs. Receptor source: a young man in good health and CMV-seronegative.

The chain couples TRBV28 to TRBJ2-7, with D uncertain. V was cut by 7 bases and J by 5 bases, with 6 bases left in between. The CDR3 length is 10 residues. Germline-derived CDR1 and CDR2 are MDHEN and SYDVKM. CDR3 nucleotides: TGTGCCAGCATGAGCCACGAGCAGTACTTC. Its translation is CASMSHEQYF.

The chain couples TRBV6-5 to TRBJ2-7, with 7 positions matching TRBD1. Per germline, CDR1 MNHEY and CDR2 SVGAGI. V was pared by 0 bases and J by 7 bases, with 9 bases of the junction left unmatched. CDR3 length: 15 amino acids. The CDR3 reads CASSYSRTGGYEQYF. The DNA for the CDR3 is TGTGCCAGCAGTTACTCCCGGACAGGAGGTTATGAGCAGTACTTC.

As concerns this clone: One junction end does not reproduce the germline sequence, and a read error may be involved. The chain recombines TRBV11-2 with TRBJ1-2; 10 positions match TRBD1. From germline, CDR1 is SGHAT and CDR2 FQNNGV. The CDR3 covers 10 residues. CDR3 coding DNA: TGTGCCAGCAGCCCCGGACAGGGGGGTTTC. Its translation is CASSPGQGGF.

The chain links TRBV5-8 to TRBJ1-4; a possible D gene is TRBD1 (6 bases). Germline V gene data show CDR1 as SGHTS and CDR2 as YDEGEE. This CDR3 comprises 16 residues. V lost 1 base and J lost 1, with 11 bases in between. The chain's CDR3 is CASSLMGAGTNEKLFF. The CDR3 DNA reads as TGTGCCAGCAGCTTGATGGGGGCGGGAACTAATGAAAAACTGTTTTTT.

V usage is TRBV11-2 and J usage is TRBJ2-2; 7 bases are shared with TRBD1. CDR3 length: 15 amino acids. Germline V gene data show CDR1 as SGHAT and CDR2 as FQNNGV. J gave up 5 bases and V 2 bases, and 5 bases lay outside the gene matches. The CDR3 DNA reads as TGTGCCAGCAGCTTATGGGACAGTCGTACCGGGGAGCTGTTTTTT. Protein: CASSLWDSRTGELFF.

This sequence joins TRBV15 and TRBJ2-5; no clear D. Germline CDR1 reads LNHNV; CDR2 reads YYDKDF (reference sequence). V was cut by 4 bases and J by 1 base, with 10 bases left in between. The CDR3 runs to 14 residues. The CDR3 loop reads CATSTPPLQETQYF. The CDR3 DNA sequence: TGTGCCACCAGCACCCCCCCCCTCCAAGAGACCCAGTACTTC.

The chain employs TRBV7-9 and TRBJ2-1; maybe TRBD1 (5 bases). Trimming removed 5 bases at V and 4 bases at J, with 9 bases between. Germline values: CDR1 SEHNR, CDR2 FQNEAQ (reference sequence). There are 13 residues in the CDR3. In DNA form, the CDR3 reads TGTGCCAGCAGCCCCGACAGTTACAATGAGCAGTTCTTC. This sequence encodes CASSPDSYNEQFF. Supplemented by reference TRBV7-9 and TRBJ2-1, the full variable domain reads DTGVSQNPRHKITKRGQNVTFRCDPISEHNRLYWYRQTLGQGPEFLTYFQNEAQLEKSRLLSDRFSAERPKGSFSTLEIQRTEQGDSAMYLCASSPDSYNEQFFGPGTRLTVL.

The CDR3 coding sequence is TGCGCCAGCAGCCAGGGACAGGGAGCAGACACTGAAGCTTTCTTT. Translating gives CASSQGQGADTEAFF. The J gene is TRBJ1-1, the V gene TRBV4-1, with 9 bases aligning to TRBD1. With 3 bases clipped from V and 3 bases from J, the junction kept 5 bases outside the gene matches. The CDR3 length is 15 residues. Germline lookup yields CDR1 MGHRA and CDR2 YSYEKL.

This chain links TRBV10-2 with TRBJ1-3; 8 positions agree with TRBD1. Germline V gene lookup returns CDR1 WSHSY and CDR2 SAAADI. This CDR3 comprises 16 residues. J gave up 0 bases and V 5 bases, and 6 bases lay outside the gene matches. Here the CDR3 DNA reads TGCGCCAGCAGTCCGCAGGGGGCATTCTCTGGAAACACCATATATTTT. Amino acid sequence: CASSPQGAFSGNTIYF.

The V call is TRBV7-9, the J call TRBJ1-1; D is undetermined. Between the trimmed V and J ends, which lost 3 bases and 2 bases, there was a span of 10 bases. The CDR3 covers 14 residues. Germline V gene lookup returns CDR1 SEHNR and CDR2 FQNEAQ (reference sequence). The CDR3 DNA reads TGTGCCAGCAGCTTCACGGACTCAAACACTGAAGCTTTCTTT. Translation: CASSFTDSNTEAFF.

This clone was seen a single time. This sequence joins TRBV5-1 and TRBJ2-7; 7 nucleotides align to TRBD1. The germline V gene encodes CDR1 SGHRS and CDR2 YFSETQ. J lost 3 bases, V lost 4 bases, and 7 bases had no gene match. This CDR3 region has 14 residues. CDR3 in amino acids: CASSPGTVVYEQYF. DNA for the CDR3: TGCGCCAGCAGCCCGGGGACAGTTGTCTACGAGCAGTACTTC.

The V gene is TRBV7-3, the J gene TRBJ2-3; D is unclear. Germline CDR1 SGHTA, CDR2 FQGTGA. V dropped 3 bases and J dropped 6 bases, with 10 bases sitting between them. The CDR3 loop spans 13 amino acids. The CDR3 sequence: CASSLSVTDTQYF. The CDR3 coding sequence is TGTGCCAGCAGCTTGAGCGTTACCGATACGCAGTATTTT.

This rearrangement joins TRBV19 to TRBJ1-2; D unclear. Trimming took 1 base from V and 6 from J, leaving 12 bases between them. CDR1 LNHDA and CDR2 SQIVND come from the germline V gene (reference sequence). The CDR3 has 14 amino acids. The CDR3 here is CASSIGTALHGYTF. The CDR3 region has the DNA TGTGCCAGTAGTATAGGAACAGCCCTACATGGCTACACCTTC.

The sample holds one count of this clone. The CDR3, as DNA: TGTGCCAGCAGCACCCAGGAAAATGAAAAACTGTTTTTT. It encodes CASSTQENEKLFF. This sequence joins TRBV5-5 and TRBJ1-4; D remains unclear. This CDR3 contains 13 residues. The germline gives CDR1 SGHKS, CDR2 YYEKEE (reference sequence). Trimming stripped 4 bases from V and 5 bases from J, with 9 bases between.

The chain uses TRBV18 and TRBJ2-5; D gene unclear. Per germline, CDR1 KGHSH and CDR2 LQKENI. CDR3 size: 14 residues. V gave up 3 bases and J gave up 2 bases, with 10 bases separating them. This chain's CDR3 is CASSPLGRQETQYF. Written as DNA, the CDR3 is TGTGCCAGCTCACCGTTAGGCAGGCAAGAGACCCAGTACTTC.

Remarks on this clone: Germline and junction disagree at one end, which may indicate a read error. The chain links TRBV19 to TRBJ1-5; D remains ambiguous. The germline gives CDR1 LNHDA, CDR2 SQIVND (reference sequence). The CDR3 sequence is 13 residues long. The CDR3 nucleotides read TGTGCCAGTAGCAGAAATAGCAATCAGTCCCAGCATTTT. Translated: CASSRNSNQSQHF.

This clone was recorded only once. No DNA is shown, since the ends of the CDR3 on it are uncertain; the CDR3 is the one TCRdb lists. This sequence joins TRBV6-6 and TRBJ1-2; TRBD1 is the table's D call and was not checked against the DNA. The germline CDR1 and CDR2 sequences are MNHNY and SVGAGI (reference sequence). Both ends counted, the CDR3 spans 13 residues. The CDR3 spells CASILDRGNGYTF.